These T cell receptor beta chains were read from a single sample in a study of blood T cell repertoires in COVID-19. TCRdb's table, derived via immunoSEQ multiplex PCR, lists solely in-frame clones and lacks some. The sample has 250,000 to 350,000 clones; around 84% are singletons. Material: peripheral blood. The receptors shown here come from a human donor with COVID-19, enrolled during active disease. The donor label of this sample is uncertain. Each CDR3 is given with its conserved first and last residue. A D gene is named only where the DNA matches it firmly. For some rows the clone size is stated as once, few or many, or as a class when expanded; others skip it.

TRBV28	NA	NA	TRBJ2-5	TGTGCCAGCAGTTTAGTATCTCTAGGGGGAGATTCCCCCGGGGAGACCCAGTACTTC	CASSLVSLGGDSPGETQYF
TRBV27	TRBD2	NA	TRBJ2-2	TGTGCCAGCAGCAGATTTCTGGCTACGGGAGGGCCCCCTCCCGGGGAGCTGTTTTTT	CASSRFLATGGPPPGELFF
TRBV30	TRBD1	NA	TRBJ2-1	TGTGCCTGGAGTTATGGGACAGATGAGCAGTTCTTC	CAWSYGTDEQFF
TRBV9	TRBD1	once	TRBJ1-1	TGTGCCAGCAGCGTAGCAGGGGGCTTCTCTATGAACACTGAAGCTTTCTTT	CASSVAGGFSMNTEAFF
TRBV19	NA	NA	TRBJ2-1	TGTGCCAGTAGTATGAGACAGGCCTACAATGAGCAGTTCTTC	CASSMRQAYNEQFF
TRBV28	NA	NA	TRBJ1-2	TGTGCCAGCGTTTCCCCTCCCAGGTTCAGCTACACCTTC	CASVSPPRFSYTF
TRBV29-1	TRBD1	NA	TRBJ2-1	TGCAGCGTTGCCACGACAGGGTTTGCCAATGAGCAGTTCTTC	CSVATTGFANEQFF
TRBV5-4	TRBD2	NA	TRBJ2-7	TGTGCCAGCAGCCCTGTGACTAGCGGTACCTACGAGCAGTACTTC	CASSPVTSGTYEQYF
TRBV9	NA	NA	TRBJ1-2	TGTGCCAGCAGCGTAGCAGGTCAGGGGTATGGCTACACCTTC	CASSVAGQGYGYTF
TRBV6-5	TRBD1	NA	TRBJ1-6	TGTGCCAGCAGCCCGGGACAGCGTTATTCACCCCTCCACTTT	CASSPGQRYSPLHF
TRBV5-1	TRBD2	once	TRBJ2-1	TGCGCCAGCAGCACCCAACGGGGGGGTGCCTACAATGAGCAGTTCTTC	CASSTQRGGAYNEQFF
TRBV28	NA	NA	TRBJ2-1	TGTGCCAGCAGCCTTGGGGGCGGGTCCTACAATGAGCAGTTCTTC	CASSLGGGSYNEQFF
TRBV21-1	NA	NA	TRBJ2-5	TGTGCCAGCAGCGAAATCCTAAACTCAGGTGGACAGGTGTACAGAGAGACCCAGTACTTC	CASSEILNSGGQVYRETQYF
TRBV30	TRBD1	once	TRBJ2-7	TGTGCCTGGACAGGTGGGACAGGGAGTTCCTACGAGCAGTACTTC	CAWTGGTGSSYEQYF
TRBV7-3	NA	NA	TRBJ2-3	TGTGCCAGCAGCCAAAGCGGGTCCACAGATACGCAGTATTTT	CASSQSGSTDTQYF
TRBV5-1	NA	NA	TRBJ2-4	TGCGCCAGCAGACCGACCCCCGGGTCTAGCGTTCAGTACTTC	CASRPTPGSSVQYF
TRBV28	NA	NA	TRBJ1-6	TGTGCCAGCAGTTCTCTTACAGGAAATTCACCCCTCCACTTT	CASSSLTGNSPLHF
TRBV19	NA	NA	TRBJ1-4	TGTGCCAGTAGTTACACCGCCGGGGAAAAACTGTTTTTT	CASSYTAGEKLFF
TRBV20-1	TRBD1	NA	TRBJ2-4	TGCAGTGCTAGTCCCGGGACAGGGGGCGCTTACAAAAACATTCAGTACTTC	CSASPGTGGAYKNIQYF
TRBV6-6	NA	NA	TRBJ1-5	TGTGCCAGCAGGCGCGGACTAGACAATCAGCCCCAGCATTTT	CASRRGLDNQPQHF
TRBV2	NA	many	TRBJ1-1	TGTGCCAGCAGTGAAGCTGGAGGGTTGACTGAAGCTTTCTTT	CASSEAGGLTEAFF
TRBV11-2	NA	once	TRBJ2-5	TGTGCCAGCAGCTTAGGGGGGCCAAGGGAGACCCAGTACTTC	CASSLGGPRETQYF
TRBV28	NA	NA	TRBJ1-4	TGTGCCACGGGAAGTGGTGCAACTAATGAAAAACTGTTTTTT	CATGSGATNEKLFF
TRBV7-9	NA	few	TRBJ1-3	TGTGCCAGCAGCTTAGCGGGGACACTCACCCTCTCTGGAAACACCATATATTTT	CASSLAGTLTLSGNTIYF
TRBV19	NA	NA	TRBJ1-1	TGTGCCAGTAGTATCCCCTTCGGACAGACTGAAGCTTTCTTT	CASSIPFGQTEAFF
TRBV21-1	NA	NA	TRBJ1-1	TGTGCCAGCAGCAAAGTATGCGGGTTGCAAGACACTGAAGCTTTCTTT	CASSKVCGLQDTEAFF
TRBV11-2	NA	many	TRBJ2-5	TGTGCCAGCAGCTTAGGGGGGCTAGCTGGGGAGACCCAGTACTTC	CASSLGGLAGETQYF
TRBV29-1	NA	NA	TRBJ1-5	TGCAGCGTCGGGGTCGGAGAAGGGCGCGGTCAGCCCCAGCATTTT	CSVGVGEGRGQPQHF
TRBV2	TRBD2	NA	TRBJ2-3	TGTGCCAGCAGTGGGGCTAGCGGAAGGACAGATACGCAGTATTTT	CASSGASGRTDTQYF
TRBV19	TRBD1	few	TRBJ1-2	TGTGCCTGCGCCGGGACAGGGGGTAACTATGGCTACACCTTC	CACAGTGGNYGYTF
TRBV10-3	NA	NA	TRBJ1-1	TGTGCCATCAATAGGCAGGGAAAGGGTGAAGCTTTCTTT	CAINRQGKGEAFF
TRBV19	TRBD1	NA	TRBJ2-3	TGTGCCAGTAGTTTAGCGACAGGGGTGAGGGATACGCAGTATTTT	CASSLATGVRDTQYF
TRBV28	NA	NA	TRBJ2-5	TGTGCCAGCAGTTTACCTAGCCGGGTGACCCAGTACTTC	CASSLPSRVTQYF
TRBV10-1	NA	NA	TRBJ1-6	TGCGCCAGCAGGAACACCCTCAATTCACCCCTCCACTTT	CASRNTLNSPLHF
TRBV18	NA	NA	TRBJ2-7	TGTGCCAGCTCACCATCCGGACTCTCCTACGAGCAGTACTTC	CASSPSGLSYEQYF
TRBV7-8	NA	once	TRBJ1-5	TGTGCCAGCAGCTTAGCGGAAAGACAGGAAAATCAGCCCCAGCATTTT	CASSLAERQENQPQHF
TRBV27	TRBD2	once	TRBJ2-3	TGTGCCAGCAGAAGTTCTCACCCTGGACTAGCTTGGGATACGCAGTATTTT	CASRSSHPGLAWDTQYF